The 24 T cell receptor beta chains reported below all come from one sample, sequenced in a study of T cell responses to AZD1222 COVID-19 vaccine. Assay: immunoSEQ multiplex PCR; the TCRdb copy retains only in-frame clones and omits some. The sample contains some 160,000 clones, around 88% of which appear only once. The source material was peripheral blood, sampled 28 days after the second AZD1222 dose. The receptors shown here come from an adult who received the AZD1222 COVID-19 vaccine.

V is TRBV7-6 and J is TRBJ2-5; 9 nucleotides align to TRBD1. The V gene's germline CDR1 is SGHVS and CDR2 FNYEAQ. V gave up 4 bases and J gave up 4 bases; unmatched junction bases: 10. The CDR3 spans 16 residues. Written as DNA, the CDR3 is TGTGCCAGCAGCTCGACGACAGGGGGAGTGGCAGAGACCCAGTACTTC. It encodes CASSSTTGGVAETQYF.

The CDR3 DNA reads as TGTGCCAGCAGCCCCGGGACAGGGTACGGCTACACCTTC. Protein product: CASSPGTGYGYTF. This chain joins TRBV27 and TRBJ1-2; TRBD1 agrees at 9 bases. Trimming at V came to 6 bases and at J to 8 bases, leaving 7 bases not matched to a gene. Germline loops: CDR1 MNHEY, CDR2 SMNVEV (reference sequence). The CDR3 consists of 13 residues.

This sequence joins TRBV7-9 and TRBJ2-3; no clear D gene. In germline, CDR1 is SEHNR, CDR2 FQNEAQ (reference sequence). The CDR3 loop spans 13 amino acids. V was pared by 5 bases and J by 3 bases, with 9 bases between. CDR3: CASSPIRTDTQYF. The CDR3 DNA follows: TGTGCCAGCAGCCCGATCAGGACAGATACGCAGTATTTT.

As concerns this clone: The sample holds other DNA sequences that translate to the same CDR3. The V call is TRBV9, the J call TRBJ2-3; D gene uncertain. CDR1 SGDLS and CDR2 YYNGEE come from the germline V gene. This CDR3 is 11 amino acids long. The V end was cut by 0 bases, the J end by 5 bases, with 1 base between. The CDR3: CASSVEDTQYF. The CDR3 nucleotides read TGTGCCAGCAGCGTAGAAGATACGCAGTATTTT.

The V gene is TRBV6-2 or TRBV6-3, the J gene TRBJ1-3, with D maybe TRBD1 (5 bases). Trimming cost V 2 bases and J 4 bases, with 9 bases left between them. The CDR3 has 14 residues. CDR1 and CDR2 from the germline V gene are MNHEY and SVGEGT. In nucleotides, the CDR3 is TGTGCCAGCAGTTACGGCAGGGTCGGAAACACCATATATTTT. Residues: CASSYGRVGNTIYF.

V gene TRBV29-1 combines with J gene TRBJ1-1; possible D gene TRBD1, 6 bases. Germline CDR1 and CDR2: SQVTM and ANQGSEA. Between the trimmed V and J ends, which lost 5 bases and 11 bases, there was a span of 18 bases. CDR3 length equals 12 residues. The CDR3 spells CSVRKQGQGAFF. The CDR3 DNA sequence: TGCAGCGTTCGCAAACAGGGCCAAGGGGCTTTCTTT.

The table lists this clone with a count of one. The chain has TRBV25-1 and TRBJ1-4; TRBD1 is a possible D gene (6 bases). This CDR3 spans 17 amino acids. From germline, CDR1 is MGHDK and CDR2 SYGVNS. V was cut by 3 bases and J by 0 bases, with 14 bases left in between. CDR3 coding DNA: TGTGCCAGCAGTGATGGAAGCGGGGGCCCAACTAATGAAAAACTGTTTTTT. Amino acids: CASSDGSGGPTNEKLFF. The full variable domain, in which reference TRBV25-1 and TRBJ1-4 provide the parts outside the CDR3, is EADIYQTPRYLVIGTGKKITLECSQTMGHDKMYWYQQDPGMELHLIHYSYGVNSTEKGDLSSESTVSRIRTEHFPLTLESARPSHTSQYLCASSDGSGGPTNEKLFFGSGTQLSVL.

This clone was counted many times. CDR3 DNA sequence: TGTGCCAGCAGTGACAAAGGGGATGGTAATTCACCCCTCCACTTT. Translated: CASSDKGDGNSPLHF. The V and J genes are TRBV6-4 and TRBJ1-6, with a possible D match to TRBD1 (5 bases). This CDR3 comprises 15 residues. V was shortened by 2 bases and J by 6 bases, with 11 bases between the two germline ends. Germline V gene lookup returns CDR1 MRHNA and CDR2 SNTAGT.

The chain's CDR3 is CASSHGGSVAPLHF. The CDR3 nucleotides read TGTGCCAGCAGCCACGGGGGCTCGGTGGCACCCCTCCACTTT. The V and J genes are TRBV3-1 (or the pseudogene TRBV3-2) and TRBJ1-6, with D maybe TRBD1 (6 bases). CDR1 and CDR2 (germline): LGHDT, YNNKEL (reference sequence). This CDR3 is 14 amino acids long. V shed 3 bases and J shed 11 bases, with 14 bases lying between them.

This clone was counted once. The V and J genes are TRBV9 and TRBJ1-6; 11 bases are shared with TRBD1. The V and J ends lost 2 bases and 7 bases, in that order; junction bases with no gene match: 8. The CDR3 is 17 residues long. Germline values: CDR1 SGDLS, CDR2 YYNGEE. CDR3 loop: CASSVDGTGGDNSPLHF. CDR3 coding DNA: TGTGCCAGCAGCGTGGATGGGACAGGGGGTGACAATTCACCCCTCCACTTT.

The chain recombines TRBV7-9 with TRBJ1-1; unclear D gene. V lost 6 bases, J lost 6 bases, and 14 bases lay in between. The germline gives CDR1 SEHNR, CDR2 FQNEAQ (reference sequence). The CDR3 totals 13 residues. CDR3 DNA: TGTGCCAGCAGGCGAGCGTTAGGCGCTGAAGCTTTCTTT. This encodes CASRRALGAEAFF.

The V and J genes are TRBV11-2 and TRBJ2-5; weak D call: TRBD2 (6 bases). V lost 1 base, J lost 4 bases, and 16 bases lay in between. The germline CDR1 and CDR2 sequences are SGHAT and FQNNGV. This CDR3 is built from 16 residues. The CDR3 is CASSLAASLGGETQYF. CDR3 DNA: TGTGCCAGCAGCTTAGCAGCGTCCCTCGGGGGAGAGACCCAGTACTTC.

The chain combines TRBV10-3 with TRBJ2-7; 7 nucleotides agree with TRBD1. From germline, CDR1 is ENHRY and CDR2 SYGVKD. This CDR3 contains 14 residues. Trimming at V came to 5 bases and at J to 1 base, leaving 5 bases not matched to a gene. CDR3 sequence: CAISKGQRSYEQYF. The CDR3 nucleotides are TGTGCCATCAGTAAGGGACAGAGGTCCTACGAGCAGTACTTC.

The V and J genes are TRBV3-1 (or the pseudogene TRBV3-2) and TRBJ2-7; TRBD1 matches at 9 bases. Germline V CDR1 and CDR2: LGHDT, YNNKEL (reference sequence). CDR3 length: 15 residues. V was pared by 1 base and J by 5 bases, with 6 bases of the junction left unmatched. CDR3 in DNA: TGTGCCAGCAGCCAAGTTGGACAGGGGAGCCACGAGCAGTACTTC. It codes for CASSQVGQGSHEQYF.

The V and J genes are TRBV3-1 (or the pseudogene TRBV3-2) and TRBJ1-2, with 7 bases matching TRBD1. The CDR3 loop spans 14 amino acids. The V and J ends lost 4 bases and 4 bases, in that order; junction bases with no gene match: 6. Per the germline V gene, CDR1 is LGHDT and CDR2 is YNNKEL (reference sequence). DNA of the CDR3: TGTGCCAGCAGCCCCTCGGGACAGCTCTATGGCTACACCTTC. Translating gives CASSPSGQLYGYTF.

V and J are TRBV6-5 and TRBJ2-1, with TRBD1 matching 8 bases. The CDR3 covers 14 residues. The germline V gene encodes CDR1 MNHEY and CDR2 SVGAGI. The ends lost 8 bases at V and 5 bases at J; junction bases unmatched: 8. As DNA, the CDR3 is TGTGCCAGCCGGACAGGGAATGGTCACAATGAGCAGTTCTTC. It is translated as CASRTGNGHNEQFF.

The chain is built from TRBV29-1 and TRBJ1-1; no firm D call. The V end was cut by 8 bases, the J end by 0 bases, with 10 bases between. From germline, CDR1 is SQVTM and CDR2 ANQGSEA. The CDR3 length is 12 residues. CDR3 in amino acids: CSFRRVNTEAFF. CDR3 nucleotide sequence: TGCAGCTTCAGACGGGTGAACACTGAAGCTTTCTTT.

This clone was recorded once. The chain has TRBV19 and TRBJ1-6, with TRBD1 as a possible D gene (6 bases). V lost 11 bases, J lost 5 bases, and 13 bases lay in between. CDR1 and CDR2 from the germline V gene are LNHDA and SQIVND (reference sequence). The CDR3 sequence is 13 residues long. CDR3 protein: CAVRTDNNSPLHF. The DNA of the CDR3 is TGTGCCGTTCGGACAGACAATAATTCACCCCTCCACTTT.

The chain links TRBV15 to TRBJ2-5; the match to TRBD2 covers 7 bases. Germline V gene data show CDR1 as LNHNV and CDR2 as YYDKDF (reference sequence). Trimming at V came to 2 bases and at J to 5 bases, leaving 2 bases not matched to a gene. The CDR3 loop spans 13 amino acids. CDR3 sequence (DNA): TGTGCCACCAGCAGACAGGGAGGGGAGACCCAGTACTTC. As protein: CATSRQGGETQYF.

The chain uses TRBV30 and TRBJ2-7; 8 bases line up with TRBD2. V lost 5 bases to trimming and J lost 5 bases; unmatched junction nucleotides: 5. Germline loops: CDR1 GTSNPN, CDR2 SVGIG (reference sequence). The CDR3 runs 12 residues. The CDR3 coding sequence is TGTGCCTGGGGACTAGCTGGCCACGAGCAGTACTTC. This sequence encodes CAWGLAGHEQYF.

This clone was seen once. The chain links TRBV5-4 to TRBJ1-4, with D uncertain. This CDR3 region has 15 residues. V was trimmed by 4 bases and J by 3 bases, leaving 13 bases between them. Germline V gives CDR1 SGHNT, CDR2 YYREEE (reference sequence). The CDR3 protein is CASSGGRAANEKLFF. Written as DNA, the CDR3 is TGTGCCAGCAGCGGTGGACGAGCGGCTAATGAAAAACTGTTTTTT.

The chain recombines TRBV7-9 with TRBJ2-1, with D perhaps TRBD1 (5 bases). The CDR3 spans 16 residues. Germline V gives CDR1 SEHNR, CDR2 FQNEAQ (reference sequence). Trimming stripped 1 base from V and 0 bases from J, with 10 bases between. The CDR3 spells CASSLEGAASYNEQFF. The CDR3, as DNA: TGTGCCAGCAGCTTAGAAGGGGCTGCCTCCTACAATGAGCAGTTCTTC.

The V and J genes are TRBV5-1 and TRBJ2-5; D gene unclear. The V end lost 0 bases, the J end lost 2 bases, and 5 bases lay between the germline ends. Germline V gene lookup returns CDR1 SGHRS and CDR2 YFSETQ. There are 13 residues in the CDR3. CDR3 loop: CASSLDYQETQYF. DNA of the CDR3: TGCGCCAGCAGCTTGGACTATCAAGAGACCCAGTACTTC.

This CDR3 reads CASSSGLASTDTQYF. CDR3 DNA: TGTGCCAGCAGCTCGGGACTAGCAAGCACAGATACGCAGTATTTT. The chain is built from TRBV11-2 and TRBJ2-3; 9 nucleotides align to TRBD2. This CDR3 is 15 amino acids long. Germline V CDR1 and CDR2: SGHAT, FQNNGV. V was clipped by 4 bases and J by 0 bases; unmatched bases: 2.